These T cell receptor beta chains were read from a single sample in a study of breast tumors, draining lymph nodes, adjacent tissues. TCRdb reprocessed the multiplex PCR reads via MiXCR and lists one record per CDR3 protein. The sample lists around 300,000 distinct CDR3 sequences; more than 30% were seen once. What was sequenced was axillary lymph node tissue. The receptors were gathered from a female donor with breast cancer. Some clones in this sample may be carry-over from other donors' samples. The CDR3 runs from the conserved cysteine through the conserved F or W. The D gene is left open where the match is weak. Clone size, where shown, is once, few, many, or a class for clones that have expanded.

v_gene: TRBV7-8; d_gene: -; abundance: many; j_gene: TRBJ2-3; CDR3aa: CASSLDSGSTDTQYF; CDR3nt: TGTGCCAGCAGCTTAGACTCAGGGAGCACAGATACGCAGTATTTT
v_gene: TRBV11-2; d_gene: -; abundance: many; j_gene: TRBJ1-5; CDR3aa: CASSLGGMNQPQHF; CDR3nt: TGTGCCAGCAGCTTAGGGGGCATGAATCAGCCCCAGCATTTT
v_gene: TRBV10-2; d_gene: -; abundance: many; j_gene: TRBJ1-4; CDR3aa: CASSGSSGQGRTTNEKLFF; CDR3nt: TGCGCCAGCAGTGGTAGTTCGGGGCAGGGCAGGACAACTAATGAAAAACTGTTTTTT
v_gene: TRBV19; d_gene: -; abundance: -; j_gene: TRBJ1-1; CDR3aa: CASSMVGANTEAFF; CDR3nt: TGTGCCAGTAGTATGGTGGGGGCAAACACTGAAGCTTTCTTT
v_gene: TRBV11-2; d_gene: TRBD2; abundance: many; j_gene: TRBJ2-5; CDR3aa: CASSLWATGTSGQETQYF; CDR3nt: TGTGCCAGCAGCTTATGGGCTACCGGGACTAGCGGCCAAGAGACCCAGTACTTC
v_gene: TRBV28; d_gene: -; abundance: many; j_gene: TRBJ1-2; CDR3aa: CASSSKPTYGYTF; CDR3nt: TGTGCCAGCAGTTCCAAGCCTACCTATGGCTACACCTTC
v_gene: TRBV19; d_gene: -; abundance: many; j_gene: TRBJ2-6; CDR3aa: CASSIFGSGANVLTF; CDR3nt: TGTGCCAGTAGTATTTTTGGTTCTGGGGCCAACGTCCTGACTTTC
v_gene: TRBV25-1; d_gene: -; abundance: -; j_gene: TRBJ1-2; CDR3aa: CACSARRQGRNHGYTF; CDR3nt: -
v_gene: TRBV20-1; d_gene: -; abundance: few; j_gene: TRBJ2-7; CDR3aa: CSAAEEGRSSEQYF; CDR3nt: TGCAGTGCCGCGGAAGAGGGCCGTTCCTCCGAGCAGTACTTC
v_gene: TRBV14; d_gene: -; abundance: -; j_gene: TRBJ1-1; CDR3aa: CASSYSNRMDTEAFF; CDR3nt: TGTGCCAGCAGTTACTCGAACAGGATGGACACTGAAGCTTTCTTT
v_gene: TRBV6-5; d_gene: -; abundance: many; j_gene: TRBJ1-6; CDR3aa: CASSYYVGRENSPLHF; CDR3nt: TGTGCCAGCAGTTACTACGTAGGCAGGGAAAATTCACCCCTCCACTTT
v_gene: TRBV7-8; d_gene: TRBD1; abundance: many; j_gene: TRBJ2-7; CDR3aa: CASSSGRQGRSYEQYF; CDR3nt: TGTGCCAGCAGCTCCGGTCGACAGGGTAGATCCTACGAGCAGTACTTC
v_gene: TRBV7-2; d_gene: TRBD2; abundance: many; j_gene: TRBJ2-2; CDR3aa: CASSPRAGVTGELFF; CDR3nt: TGTGCCAGCAGCCCACGGGCGGGAGTCACCGGGGAGCTGTTTTTT
v_gene: TRBV5-4; d_gene: TRBD2; abundance: -; j_gene: TRBJ2-7; CDR3aa: CAGRLPGTSPYEQYF; CDR3nt: TGTGCCGGCAGGCTACCTGGGACTAGCCCCTACGAGCAGTACTTC
v_gene: TRBV2; d_gene: -; abundance: few; j_gene: TRBJ1-1; CDR3aa: CASSEASGVNTEAFF; CDR3nt: TGTGCCAGCAGTGAAGCTTCAGGGGTGAACACTGAAGCTTTCTTT
v_gene: TRBV28; d_gene: -; abundance: few; j_gene: TRBJ2-5; CDR3aa: CASSLTQGWETQYF; CDR3nt: TGTGCCAGCAGTTTAACGCAGGGGTGGGAGACCCAGTACTTC
v_gene: TRBV20-1; d_gene: -; abundance: many; j_gene: TRBJ2-7; CDR3aa: CSARQVDEQYF; CDR3nt: TGCAGTGCTAGACAGGTCGACGAGCAGTACTTC
v_gene: TRBV6-5; d_gene: TRBD1; abundance: many; j_gene: TRBJ1-5; CDR3aa: CASSRDRGGQPQHF; CDR3nt: TGTGCCAGCTCCCGGGACAGGGGTGGTCAGCCCCAGCATTTT
v_gene: TRBV20-1; d_gene: -; abundance: -; j_gene: TRBJ1-1; CDR3aa: CSATQDSRSTEAFF; CDR3nt: TGCAGTGCTACCCAGGACAGTCGGAGCACTGAAGCTTTCTTT
v_gene: TRBV6-1; d_gene: -; abundance: many; j_gene: TRBJ1-5; CDR3aa: CASSEGTAQPQHF; CDR3nt: TGTGCCAGCAGTGAAGGGACAGCGCAGCCCCAGCATTTT
v_gene: TRBV12-3/TRBV12-4; d_gene: -; abundance: many; j_gene: TRBJ2-2; CDR3aa: CASSSPTGELFF; CDR3nt: TGTGCCAGCAGTTCCCCCACCGGGGAGCTGTTTTTT
v_gene: TRBV9; d_gene: TRBD2; abundance: -; j_gene: TRBJ2-6; CDR3aa: CASSVASGRNSSGANVLTF; CDR3nt: TGTGCCAGCAGCGTAGCTAGCGGGAGGAATAGCTCTGGGGCCAACGTCCTGACTTTC
v_gene: TRBV3-1; d_gene: TRBD1; abundance: -; j_gene: TRBJ1-5; CDR3aa: CASSLGQYSNQPQHF; CDR3nt: TGTGCCAGCAGCCTGGGACAGTATAGCAATCAGCCCCAGCATTTT